Listed here are 22 T cell receptor beta chains from one sample, sequenced in a study of early T cells in non-severe SARS-CoV-2 infection. TCRdb independently ran MiXCR on the 5' RACE reads; one entry per CDR3 protein. The sample records about 64,000 distinct CDR3 sequences, approximately 8.8% being singletons. The starting material was whole blood, obtained at baseline. These receptors were taken from an adult who was a healthcare worker with PCR-confirmed SARS-CoV-2 infection or an uninfected control (not recorded which).

This clonotype was counted at least ten times. The V gene is TRBV4-3, the J gene TRBJ2-7; D is ambiguous. From germline, CDR1 is LGHNA and CDR2 YSLEER. The germline V and J ends were trimmed by 4 bases and 12 bases, with 10 bases remaining between them. This CDR3 has 10 residues. Here the CDR3 reads CASSPGVLYF. Written as DNA, the CDR3 is TGCGCCAGCAGCCCCGGAGTCCTGTACTTC.

The chain recombines TRBV7-3 with TRBJ2-2; D unresolved. This CDR3 has 16 residues. Trimming cost V 5 bases and J 0 bases, with 13 bases left between them. Germline V CDR1 and CDR2: SGHTA, FQGTGA. CDR3 loop: CASSLYSIANTGELFF. CDR3 nucleotides: TGTGCCAGCAGCCTCTACAGCATAGCGAACACCGGGGAGCTGTTTTTT.

Ten or more counts support this clonotype. This chain uses TRBV20-1 with TRBJ2-7; no clear D gene. Germline loops: CDR1 DFQATT, CDR2 SNEGSKA (reference sequence). This CDR3 has 13 residues. Trimming stripped 0 bases from V and 4 bases from J, with 10 bases between. CDR3 sequence: CSARDTDRYEQYF. The CDR3 nucleotides are TGCAGTGCTAGAGATACAGACCGTTACGAGCAGTACTTC.

This sequence joins TRBV10-3 and TRBJ2-7; 12 nucleotides agree with TRBD2. CDR3 length: 13 residues. V trimming: 6 bases; J trimming: 5 bases; junction bases outside the gene matches: 2. Germline CDR1 is ENHRY and CDR2 is SYGVKD. CDR3 protein: CAISGLAGHEQYF. In DNA, the CDR3 is TGTGCCATCAGCGGACTAGCGGGACACGAGCAGTACTTC.

This clonotype was picked up a small number of times. This chain links TRBV6-2 or TRBV6-3 with TRBJ2-1; the match to TRBD2 covers 8 bases. Germline CDR1 MNHEY, CDR2 SVGEGT. CDR3 length equals 13 residues. The trim removed 7 bases at V and 10 bases at J, leaving 9 bases unmatched. The CDR3 loop is CASISPGREEQFF. In DNA form, the CDR3 reads TGTGCCAGCATCAGCCCCGGGAGGGAGGAGCAGTTCTTC.

This sequence joins TRBV28 and TRBJ1-4; unclear D gene. This CDR3 is 13 amino acids long. CDR1 is MDHEN, CDR2 SYDVKM, per germline. Trimming took 2 bases from V and 7 from J, leaving 8 bases between them. The CDR3 coding sequence is TGTGCCAGCAGTTTAGCGGGGTTTGAAAAACTGTTTTTT. Translation gives CASSLAGFEKLFF.

This clonotype has a handful of counts. The CDR3 protein is CSAPLAGGTDTQYF. Here the CDR3 DNA reads TGCAGTGCTCCTCTAGCGGGAGGCACAGATACGCAGTATTTT. The chain links TRBV20-1 to TRBJ2-3; 10 bases line up with TRBD2. Trimming cost V 5 bases and J 1 base; bases outside gene matches: 3. The CDR3 has 14 amino acids. Germline V gene data show CDR1 as DFQATT and CDR2 as SNEGSKA (reference sequence).

There are many counts of this clonotype. The chain links TRBV6-6 to TRBJ1-5; TRBD1 matches at 7 bases. Looked up from germline, CDR1 is MNHNY and CDR2 is SVGAGI (reference sequence). Trimming at V came to 7 bases and at J to 0 bases, leaving 12 bases not matched to a gene. This CDR3 has 17 residues. The CDR3 spells CASIGEQGSNSNQPQHF. CDR3 coding DNA: TGTGCCAGCATTGGGGAACAGGGGAGCAATAGCAATCAGCCCCAGCATTTT.

This clonotype was found a few times. The chain links TRBV6-2 or TRBV6-3 to TRBJ2-2; 7 positions match TRBD1. Germline CDR1 reads MNHEY; CDR2 reads SVGEGT. This CDR3 contains 14 residues. The V segment lost 5 bases and the J segment 5 bases; nucleotides outside the gene matches: 5. The CDR3 region is CASSEQGITGELFF. In DNA, the CDR3 is TGTGCCAGCAGTGAACAGGGGATTACCGGGGAGCTGTTTTTT.

This chain links TRBV29-1 with TRBJ2-3; 7 bases are shared with TRBD1. The CDR3 covers 14 residues. V gave up 4 bases and J gave up 3 bases; unmatched junction bases: 7. The V gene's germline CDR1 is SQVTM and CDR2 ANQGSEA. CDR3 bases: TGCAGCGTTGTGAGGGGGCTCGAAACAGATACGCAGTATTTT. Protein: CSVVRGLETDTQYF.

The sample holds many counts of this clonotype. The CDR3 spells CSVVGTGGNSGIQFF. The CDR3 coding sequence is TGCAGCGTGGTGGGGACAGGGGGCAATAGCGGCATCCAGTTCTTC. The chain couples TRBV29-1 to TRBJ2-1; 12 bases are a match to TRBD1. The germline CDR1 and CDR2 sequences are SQVTM and ANQGSEA. The junction had 16 bases not matched to a gene; V was cut back by 6 bases and J by 13 bases. This CDR3 is 15 amino acids long.

This clonotype showed up just a few times. The chain carries TRBV7-9 and TRBJ2-3, with D maybe TRBD2 (6 bases). This CDR3 comprises 15 residues. The germline V and J ends were trimmed by 5 bases and 2 bases, with 14 bases remaining between them. Germline CDR1 reads SEHNR; CDR2 reads FQNEAQ (reference sequence). CDR3 DNA sequence: TGTGCCAGCAGCCGCGGGGATCCATCCACAGATACGCAGTATTTT. Amino acids: CASSRGDPSTDTQYF.

A remark on this clonotype: A clone one base away is much larger, so this may be a read error. CDR3 in amino acids: CSARGAGTPSYGYTF. In DNA, the CDR3 is TGCAGTGCTAGAGGGGCAGGGACTCCTTCCTATGGCTACACCTTC. The J gene is TRBJ1-2, the V gene TRBV20-1; D is possibly TRBD1 (5 bases). V was pared by 1 base and J by 4 bases, with 16 bases between. The CDR3 has 15 residues. The germline gives CDR1 DFQATT, CDR2 SNEGSKA (reference sequence).

This clonotype is a singleton in its sample. This could be a read error, since a much larger clone is one nucleotide away. The V and J genes are TRBV7-9 and TRBJ2-5, with 7 bases fitting TRBD2. CDR3 length: 14 residues. Germline V gene lookup returns CDR1 SEHNR and CDR2 FQNEAQ (reference sequence). CDR3 DNA: TGTGCCAGCAGCCCTATAGCGGGTTTAGAGGCCCAGTACTTC. Translating it yields CASSPIAGLEAQYF.

The rearrangement joins TRBV5-6 to TRBJ2-7; 7 bases are a match to TRBD1. CDR3 length: 15 residues. Germline loops: CDR1 SGHDT, CDR2 YYEEEE. Losses at the gene ends were 0 bases for V and 3 bases for J; bases not matched to a gene: 6. This chain's CDR3 is CASSLEPGGVYEQYF. The DNA of the CDR3 is TGTGCCAGCAGCTTGGAGCCAGGGGGTGTCTACGAGCAGTACTTC.

This clonotype was seen more than once but under ten times. The chain joins TRBV11-2 to TRBJ1-2; the D is unclear. The CDR3 runs 15 residues. The germline V gene has CDR1 SGHAT and CDR2 FQNNGV. V was shortened by 0 bases and J by 4 bases, with 12 bases between the two germline ends. DNA for the CDR3: TGTGCCAGCAGCTTAGATCTGAGCCGGCTCTATGGCTACACCTTC. Protein: CASSLDLSRLYGYTF. The full variable domain, its missing parts supplied by reference TRBV11-2 and TRBJ1-2, is EAGVAQSPRYKIIEKRQSVAFWCNPISGHATLYWYQQILGQGPKLLIQFQNNGVVDDSQLPKDRFSAERLKGVDSTLKIQPAKLEDSAVYLCASSLDLSRLYGYTFGSGTRLTVV.

This clonotype was detected a few times. V gene TRBV7-2 combines with J gene TRBJ2-7, with 10 bases fitting TRBD2. The germline V gene has CDR1 SGHTA and CDR2 FQGNSA. This CDR3 region has 15 residues. With 3 bases clipped from V and 6 bases from J, the junction kept 8 bases outside the gene matches. CDR3: CASSFSASGSREQYF. The CDR3 nucleotides are TGTGCCAGCAGCTTTTCGGCTAGCGGGAGTCGCGAGCAGTACTTC.

The rearrangement uses TRBV7-9 and TRBJ2-6; D is unclear. The CDR3 covers 15 residues. Trimming pared 1 base from V and 0 bases from J, leaving 4 bases between. CDR1 and CDR2 from the germline V gene are SEHNR and FQNEAQ (reference sequence). The CDR3 region is CASSLDLSGANVLTF. The CDR3 DNA reads TGTGCCAGCAGCTTAGATCTCTCTGGGGCCAACGTCCTGACTTTC.

The genes are TRBV6-1 and TRBJ2-7, with 8 positions matching TRBD1. The CDR3 consists of 15 residues. V lost 6 bases to trimming and J lost 5 bases; unmatched junction nucleotides: 12. The germline CDR1 and CDR2 sequences are MNHNS and SASEGT. The DNA of the CDR3 is TGTGCCAGCAGATTCACAGGGGGAAAAGAGGACGAGCAGTACTTC. This gives the protein CASRFTGGKEDEQYF.

Only a few counts were recorded for this clonotype. CDR3 protein: CASTKGLRTANYGYTF. CDR3 nucleotide sequence: TGTGCCAGTACCAAAGGCCTGCGGACAGCTAACTATGGCTACACCTTC. The chain recombines TRBV19 with TRBJ1-2, with D maybe TRBD1 (6 bases). This CDR3 comprises 16 residues. Germline V CDR1 and CDR2: LNHDA, SQIVND (reference sequence). Deletions cut 7 bases from V and 0 bases from J, with 18 bases between.

This clonotype was observed at least ten times. Here the CDR3 reads CASSTRQGINGYTF. DNA for the CDR3: TGTGCCAGCAGTACTAGACAGGGTATCAATGGCTACACCTTC. The chain is built from TRBV6-5 and TRBJ1-2; 7 nucleotides agree with TRBD1. CDR1 is MNHEY, CDR2 SVGAGI, per germline. The J segment lost 6 bases and the V segment lost 5 bases, leaving 9 bases of the junction unmatched. The CDR3 totals 14 residues.

This clonotype was counted a few times. The rearrangement links TRBV10-3 to TRBJ2-3; maybe TRBD1 (8 bases). This CDR3 is built from 16 residues. Germline CDR1 is ENHRY and CDR2 is SYGVKD. Trimming shortened V by 3 bases and J by 3 bases, and 16 bases separated the two germline ends. The DNA for the CDR3 is TGTGCCATCAGTGAATTCGGACAGGGAGGGACAGATACGCAGTATTTT. It specifies CAISEFGQGGTDTQYF.